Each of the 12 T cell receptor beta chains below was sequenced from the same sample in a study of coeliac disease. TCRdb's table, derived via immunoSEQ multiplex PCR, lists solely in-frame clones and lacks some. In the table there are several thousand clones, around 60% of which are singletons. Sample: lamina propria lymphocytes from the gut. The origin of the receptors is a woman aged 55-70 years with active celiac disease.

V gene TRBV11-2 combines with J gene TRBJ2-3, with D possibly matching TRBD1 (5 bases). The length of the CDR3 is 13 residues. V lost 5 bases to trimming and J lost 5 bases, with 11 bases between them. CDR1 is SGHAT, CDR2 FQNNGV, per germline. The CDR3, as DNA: TGTGCCAGCAGCGCAGACAGAGGAGATACGCAGTATTTT. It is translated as CASSADRGDTQYF.

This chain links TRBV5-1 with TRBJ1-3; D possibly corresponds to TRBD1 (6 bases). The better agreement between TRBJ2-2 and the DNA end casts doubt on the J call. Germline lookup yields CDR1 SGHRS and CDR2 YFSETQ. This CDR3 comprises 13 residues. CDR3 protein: CASNGQWAGELFF. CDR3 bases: TGCGCCAGCAATGGACAGTGGGCCGGGGAGCTGTTTTTT.

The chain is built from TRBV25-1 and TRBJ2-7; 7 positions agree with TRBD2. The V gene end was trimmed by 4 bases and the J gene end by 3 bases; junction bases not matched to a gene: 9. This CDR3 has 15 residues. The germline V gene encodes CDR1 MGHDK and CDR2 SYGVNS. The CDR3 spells CASSGSGGSYYEQYF. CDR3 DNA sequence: TGTGCCAGCAGTGGCTCGGGGGGATCTTACTACGAGCAGTACTTC.

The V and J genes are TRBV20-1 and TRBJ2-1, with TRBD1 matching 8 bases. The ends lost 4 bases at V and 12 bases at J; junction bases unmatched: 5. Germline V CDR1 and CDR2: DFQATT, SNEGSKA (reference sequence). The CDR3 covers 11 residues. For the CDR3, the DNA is TGCAGTGCTACCCCCGGGACAGGGCAGTTCTTC. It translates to CSATPGTGQFF.

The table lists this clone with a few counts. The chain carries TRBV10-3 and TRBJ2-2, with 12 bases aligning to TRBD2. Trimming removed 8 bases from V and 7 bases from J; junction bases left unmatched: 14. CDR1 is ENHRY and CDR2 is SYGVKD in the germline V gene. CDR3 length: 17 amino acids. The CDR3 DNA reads TGTGCCATCCAGCAGGAGCGACTAGCGGGAGTGAGCGGGGAGCTGTTTTTT. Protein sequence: CAIQQERLAGVSGELFF.

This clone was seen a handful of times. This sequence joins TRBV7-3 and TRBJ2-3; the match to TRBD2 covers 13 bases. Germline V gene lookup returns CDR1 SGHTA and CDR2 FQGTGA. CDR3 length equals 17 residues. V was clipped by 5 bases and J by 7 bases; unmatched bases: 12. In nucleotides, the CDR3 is TGTGCCAGCAGCCCAGGAAAGACTAGCGGGGGGTGGAATACGCAGTATTTT. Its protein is CASSPGKTSGGWNTQYF.

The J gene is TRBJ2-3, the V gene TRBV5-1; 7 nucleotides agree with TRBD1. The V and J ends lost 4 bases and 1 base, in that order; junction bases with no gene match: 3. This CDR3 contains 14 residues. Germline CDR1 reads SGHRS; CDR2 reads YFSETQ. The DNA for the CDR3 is TGCGCCAGCAGCCGGGACAGTGGCACAGATACGCAGTATTTT. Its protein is CASSRDSGTDTQYF.

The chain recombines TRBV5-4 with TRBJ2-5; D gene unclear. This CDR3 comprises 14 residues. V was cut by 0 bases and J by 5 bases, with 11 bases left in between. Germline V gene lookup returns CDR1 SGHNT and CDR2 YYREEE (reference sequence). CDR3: CASSLGSLEETQYF. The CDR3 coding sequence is TGTGCCAGCAGCTTGGGTTCCCTCGAGGAGACCCAGTACTTC.

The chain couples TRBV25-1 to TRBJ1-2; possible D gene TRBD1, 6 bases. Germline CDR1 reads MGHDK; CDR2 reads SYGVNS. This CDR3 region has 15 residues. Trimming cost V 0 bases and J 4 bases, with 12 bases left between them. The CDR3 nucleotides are TGTGCCAGCAGTGAATATGGCAGGGGATTCTATGGCTACACCTTC. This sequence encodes CASSEYGRGFYGYTF.

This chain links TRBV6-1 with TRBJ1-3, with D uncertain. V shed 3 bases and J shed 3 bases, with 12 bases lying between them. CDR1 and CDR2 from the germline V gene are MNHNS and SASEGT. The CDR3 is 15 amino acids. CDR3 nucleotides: TGTGCCAGCAGTGAGGGCCTGGCCGGTGGAAACACCATATATTTT. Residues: CASSEGLAGGNTIYF.

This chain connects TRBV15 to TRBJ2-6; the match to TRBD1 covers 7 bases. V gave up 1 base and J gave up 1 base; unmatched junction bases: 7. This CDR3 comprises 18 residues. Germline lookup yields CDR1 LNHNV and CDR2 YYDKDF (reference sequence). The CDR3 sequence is CATSRVRDSVSGANVLTF. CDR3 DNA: TGTGCCACCAGCAGAGTCCGGGACAGCGTGTCTGGGGCCAACGTCCTGACTTTC.

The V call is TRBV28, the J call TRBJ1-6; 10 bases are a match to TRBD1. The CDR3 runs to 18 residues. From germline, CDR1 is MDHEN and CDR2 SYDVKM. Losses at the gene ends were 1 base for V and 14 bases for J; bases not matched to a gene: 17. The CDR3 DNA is TGTGCCAGCAGTTTATATACCAACGAGGGACAGGGGTTGGAATCCCTCCACTTT. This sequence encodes CASSLYTNEGQGLESLHF.